The clone carrying this TCR beta chain was seen repeatedly, ten times or more. Amplified TCR beta CDR3 regions were obtained using RNA transcripts as template. Second-round multiplex PCR came after first-round RT-PCR with HTBI primers. TCRdb redid the calling of the multiplex PCR reads with MiXCR, one entry per CDR3 protein. The profile shows 450,000 or so distinct CDR3 sequences, around 15% of them singletons. The ends were cut back, 5 bases at V and 5 bases at J, with 9 bases in the middle. The CDR3 is made up of 12 amino acids. The V gene's germline CDR1 is MNHNS and CDR2 SASEGT. This sample is drawn from a study of Graves' ophthalmopathy and Graves' hyperthyroidism.

The chain uses TRBV6-1 and TRBJ1-1; no reliable D call. This clonotype originated in a woman aged 25-40 years with Graves' ophthalmopathy. Input material: blood. In nucleotides, the CDR3 is TGTGCCAGCAGTCGTCACGAGACTGAAGCTTTCTTT. Translated: CASSRHETEAFF.